This T cell receptor (beta chain) was observed in a study of T cell repertoires in cytomegalovirus infection. Turning to the study itself: Signatures in public TCR beta sequences pointed to both CMV infection and matching HLA type. General study findings and limits: CMV-specific HLA-C-restricted TCR beta clonotypes dominated the ex vivo response.

The sample holds a few counts of this clonotype. What it recognizes is unknown. In TCRdb, the reads were re-called with MiXCR into one record per CDR3 protein. The data show 110,000 or so distinct CDR3 sequences, with roughly 30% seen just once and around two fifths held by the top ten. This CDR3 comprises 16 residues. Trimming removed 0 bases from V and 5 bases from J; junction bases left unmatched: 6. Per the germline V gene, CDR1 is MNHGY and CDR2 is SAAAGT. The clonotype originates from a human donor in good health (CMV status not recorded). Some clones in this sample may be carry-over from other donors' samples. This specimen consisted of CD8+ T cells from cultured PBMCs, obtained from culture after CMV antigen stimulation. This chain connects TRBV6-8 to TRBJ2-3, with 9 bases fitting TRBD2. In DNA form, the CDR3 reads TGTGCCAGCAGTTACTCAGCTAGCGGGGACCAAGATACGCAGTATTTT. Translating it yields CASSYSASGDQDTQYF.